The clone carrying this TCR beta chain was seen a few times. Its specificity is unknown. The entry originates in a study of T-cell reconstitution after alpha-beta-depleted transplantation in children. Study results and caveats: The study reportedly traced alpha-beta T cells about two months after transplant to several hundred expanded graft clones. T-cell counts and diversity at one year following transplant were attributed mainly to newly produced T cells. Surviving recipient T cells and thymic progenitors accounted for the high day-60 TCRbeta diversity observed in some patients.

The V and J ends lost 5 bases and 6 bases, in that order; junction bases with no gene match: 10. CDR3 size: 15 residues. Germline loops: CDR1 MNHNS, CDR2 SASEGT. Preparation of the TCRbeta library was carried out with unique molecular identifiers. MiXCR was run by TCRdb on the PCR reads, yielding one entry per CDR3 protein. The sample carries 250,000 or so distinct CDR3 sequences, 6.5% to 10% recorded once. This sample comprised PBMCs, mostly from graft donor cells, obtained 180 days after TCRalphabeta/CD19-depleted stem cell transplant. This TCR was recovered from a male patient younger than 18 who had a stem cell transplant for acute lymphoblastic leukemia, so the T cells may come from the graft donor. The chain carries TRBV6-1 and TRBJ1-2, with TRBD1 matching 9 bases. CDR3 amino acids: CASSLRDRVTHGYTF. The CDR3 DNA is TGTGCCAGCAGTCTCCGGGACAGGGTGACCCATGGCTACACCTTC.